This TCR beta chain is drawn from a study of shared clonotypes between healthy human individuals. Turning to the study itself: Each donor contributed plates that comprised three CD4 naive, three CD4 memory, two CD8 naive and one CD8 memory.

Trimming shortened V by 4 bases and J by 5 bases, and 20 bases separated the two germline ends. CDR1 SQVTM and CDR2 ANQGSEA come from the germline V gene. CDR3 length: 15 residues. This clone has a single count. The assay was immunoSEQ multiplex PCR, and TCRdb's table has in-frame clones only and misses some. The sample records over a million clones, roughly 96% being singletons. Sequenced input: naive CD4+ T cells sorted from blood. Subset described: CD45RA+ positively selected. V usage is TRBV29-1 and J usage is TRBJ1-1; TRBD1 might be the D (5 bases). The sequence came from a man aged 25-40 years in good health. In nucleotides, the CDR3 is TGCAGCGTTGTTGTAAGACAGACCGGGTGGACTGAAGCTTTCTTT. Protein product: CSVVVRQTGWTEAFF.